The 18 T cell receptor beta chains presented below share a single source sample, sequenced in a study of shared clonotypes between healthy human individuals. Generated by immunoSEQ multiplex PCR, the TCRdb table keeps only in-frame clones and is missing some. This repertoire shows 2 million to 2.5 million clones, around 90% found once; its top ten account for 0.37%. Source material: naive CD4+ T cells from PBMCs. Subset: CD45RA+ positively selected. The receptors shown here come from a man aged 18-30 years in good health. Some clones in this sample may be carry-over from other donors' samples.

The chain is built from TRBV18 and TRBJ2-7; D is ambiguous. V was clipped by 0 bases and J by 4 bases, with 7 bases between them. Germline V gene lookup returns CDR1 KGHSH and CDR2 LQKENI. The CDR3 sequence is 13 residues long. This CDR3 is CASSPPGKYEQYF. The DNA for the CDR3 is TGTGCCAGCTCACCACCGGGAAAATACGAGCAGTACTTC.

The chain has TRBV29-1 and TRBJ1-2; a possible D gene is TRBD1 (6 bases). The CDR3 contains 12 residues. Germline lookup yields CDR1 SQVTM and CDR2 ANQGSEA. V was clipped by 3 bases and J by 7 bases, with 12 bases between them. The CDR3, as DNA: TGCAGCGTTGATGCGGGGGCTTTTGGCTACACCTTC. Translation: CSVDAGAFGYTF.

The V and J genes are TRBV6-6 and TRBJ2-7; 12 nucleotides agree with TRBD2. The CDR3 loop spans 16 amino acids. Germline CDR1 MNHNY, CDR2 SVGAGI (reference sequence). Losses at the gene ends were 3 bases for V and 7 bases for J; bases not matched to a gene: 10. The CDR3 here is CASSYSLAGGPDEQYF. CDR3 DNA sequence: TGTGCCAGCAGTTATTCGCTAGCGGGAGGGCCGGATGAGCAGTACTTC.

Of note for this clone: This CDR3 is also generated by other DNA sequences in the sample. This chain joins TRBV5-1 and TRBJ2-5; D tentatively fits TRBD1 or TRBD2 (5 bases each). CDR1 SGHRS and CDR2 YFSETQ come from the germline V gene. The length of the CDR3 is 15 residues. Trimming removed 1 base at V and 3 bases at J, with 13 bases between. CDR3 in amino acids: CASSLLGTDEETQYF. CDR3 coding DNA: TGCGCCAGCAGCTTGCTTGGGACGGATGAAGAGACCCAGTACTTC.

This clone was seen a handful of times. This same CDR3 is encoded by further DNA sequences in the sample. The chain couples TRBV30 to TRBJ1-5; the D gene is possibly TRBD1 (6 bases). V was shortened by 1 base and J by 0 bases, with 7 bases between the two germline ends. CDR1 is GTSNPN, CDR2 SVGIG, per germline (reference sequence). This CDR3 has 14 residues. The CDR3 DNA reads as TGTGCCTGGAGTGGCAGGGGTAGCAATCAGCCCCAGCATTTT. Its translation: CAWSGRGSNQPQHF. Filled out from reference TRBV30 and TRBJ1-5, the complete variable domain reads SQTIHQWPATLVQPVGSPLSLECTVEGTSNPNLYWYRQAAGRGLQLLFYSVGIGQISSEVPQNLSASRPQDRQFILSSKKLLLSDSGFYLCAWSGRGSNQPQHFGDGTRLSIL.

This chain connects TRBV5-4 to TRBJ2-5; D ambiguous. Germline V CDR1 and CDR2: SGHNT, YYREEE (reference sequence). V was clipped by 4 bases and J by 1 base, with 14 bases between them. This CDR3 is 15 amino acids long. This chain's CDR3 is CASSRTSYSQETQYF. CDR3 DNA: TGTGCCAGCAGCCGAACTTCGTATAGCCAAGAGACCCAGTACTTC.

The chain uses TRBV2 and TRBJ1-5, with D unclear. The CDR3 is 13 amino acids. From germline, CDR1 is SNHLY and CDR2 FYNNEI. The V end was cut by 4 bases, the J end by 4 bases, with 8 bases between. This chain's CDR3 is CASSVLENQPQHF. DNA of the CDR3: TGTGCCAGCAGTGTTCTGGAAAATCAGCCCCAGCATTTT.

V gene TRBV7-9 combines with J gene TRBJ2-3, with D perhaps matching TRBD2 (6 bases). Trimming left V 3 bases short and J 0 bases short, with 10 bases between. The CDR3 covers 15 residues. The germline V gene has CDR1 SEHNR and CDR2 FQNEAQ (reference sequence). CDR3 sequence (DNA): TGTGCCAGCAGCTTCGCGGGGACGAGCACAGATACGCAGTATTTT. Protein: CASSFAGTSTDTQYF.

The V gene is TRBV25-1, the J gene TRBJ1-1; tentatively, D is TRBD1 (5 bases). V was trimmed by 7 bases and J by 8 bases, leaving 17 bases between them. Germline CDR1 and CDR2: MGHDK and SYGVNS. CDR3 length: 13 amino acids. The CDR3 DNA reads TGTGCCAGCACACGCTCCCAGGGATCCGAAGCTTTCTTT. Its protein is CASTRSQGSEAFF.

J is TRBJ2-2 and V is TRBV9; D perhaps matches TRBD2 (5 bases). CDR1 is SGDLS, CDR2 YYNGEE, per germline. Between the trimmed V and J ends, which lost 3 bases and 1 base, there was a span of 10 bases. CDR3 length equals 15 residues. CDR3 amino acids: CASSESEGNTGELFF. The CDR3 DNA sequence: TGTGCCAGCAGCGAGTCAGAGGGGAACACCGGGGAGCTGTTTTTT.

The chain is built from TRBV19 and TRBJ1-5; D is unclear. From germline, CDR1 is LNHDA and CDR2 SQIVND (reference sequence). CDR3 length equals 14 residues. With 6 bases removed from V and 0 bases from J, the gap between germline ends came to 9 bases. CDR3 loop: CASRRGNSNQPQHF. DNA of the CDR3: TGTGCCAGTAGACGGGGAAATAGCAATCAGCCCCAGCATTTT. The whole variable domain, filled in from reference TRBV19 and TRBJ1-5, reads DGGITQSPKYLFRKEGQNVTLSCEQNLNHDAMYWYRQDPGQGLRLIYYSQIVNDFQKGDIAEGYSVSREKKESFPLTVTSAQKNPTAFYLCASRRGNSNQPQHFGDGTRLSIL.

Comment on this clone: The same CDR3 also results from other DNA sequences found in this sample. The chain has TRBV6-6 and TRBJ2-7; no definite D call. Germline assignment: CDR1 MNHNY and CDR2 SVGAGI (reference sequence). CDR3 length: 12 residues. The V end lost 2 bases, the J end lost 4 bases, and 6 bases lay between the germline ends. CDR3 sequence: CASSYAAYEQYF. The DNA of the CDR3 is TGTGCCAGCAGTTACGCAGCGTACGAGCAGTACTTC.

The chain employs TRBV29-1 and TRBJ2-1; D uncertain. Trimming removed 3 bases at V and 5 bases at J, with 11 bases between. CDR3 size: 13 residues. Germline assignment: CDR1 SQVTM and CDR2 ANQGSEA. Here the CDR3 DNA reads TGCAGCGTTGATCGGCCGCCCGACAATGAGCAGTTCTTC. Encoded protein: CSVDRPPDNEQFF.

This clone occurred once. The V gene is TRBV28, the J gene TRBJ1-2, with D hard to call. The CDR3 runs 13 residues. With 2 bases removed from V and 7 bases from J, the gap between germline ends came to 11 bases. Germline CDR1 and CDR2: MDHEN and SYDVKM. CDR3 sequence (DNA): TGTGCCAGCAGTTTAGGGCAGGCGGGTGGCTACACCTTC. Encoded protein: CASSLGQAGGYTF.

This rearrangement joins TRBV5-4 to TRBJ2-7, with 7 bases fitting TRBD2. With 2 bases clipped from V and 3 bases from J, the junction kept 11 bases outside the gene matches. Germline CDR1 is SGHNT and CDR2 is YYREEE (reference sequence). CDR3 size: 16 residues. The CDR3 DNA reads TGTGCCAGCAGCTTCGACCCCGGGGGGACTTACTACGAGCAGTACTTC. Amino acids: CASSFDPGGTYYEQYF.

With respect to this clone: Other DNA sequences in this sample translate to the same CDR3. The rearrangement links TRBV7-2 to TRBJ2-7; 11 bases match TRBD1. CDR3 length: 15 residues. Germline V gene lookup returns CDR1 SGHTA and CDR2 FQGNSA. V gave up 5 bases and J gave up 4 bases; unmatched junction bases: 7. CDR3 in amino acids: CASSLDGTGGYEQYF. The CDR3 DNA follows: TGTGCCAGCAGCCTTGATGGGACAGGGGGGTACGAGCAGTACTTC.

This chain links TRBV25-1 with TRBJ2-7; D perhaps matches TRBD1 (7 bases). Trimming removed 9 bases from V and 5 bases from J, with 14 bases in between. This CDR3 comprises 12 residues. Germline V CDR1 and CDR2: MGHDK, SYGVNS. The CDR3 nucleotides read TGTGCCAGGGGACAGCGCGGGGACGAGCAGTACTTC. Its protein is CARGQRGDEQYF.

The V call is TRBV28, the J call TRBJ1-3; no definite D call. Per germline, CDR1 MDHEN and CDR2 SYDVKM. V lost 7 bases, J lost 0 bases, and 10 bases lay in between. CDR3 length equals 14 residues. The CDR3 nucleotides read TGTGCCAGCACCAAGGGTTCCTCTGGAAACACCATATATTTT. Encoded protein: CASTKGSSGNTIYF.